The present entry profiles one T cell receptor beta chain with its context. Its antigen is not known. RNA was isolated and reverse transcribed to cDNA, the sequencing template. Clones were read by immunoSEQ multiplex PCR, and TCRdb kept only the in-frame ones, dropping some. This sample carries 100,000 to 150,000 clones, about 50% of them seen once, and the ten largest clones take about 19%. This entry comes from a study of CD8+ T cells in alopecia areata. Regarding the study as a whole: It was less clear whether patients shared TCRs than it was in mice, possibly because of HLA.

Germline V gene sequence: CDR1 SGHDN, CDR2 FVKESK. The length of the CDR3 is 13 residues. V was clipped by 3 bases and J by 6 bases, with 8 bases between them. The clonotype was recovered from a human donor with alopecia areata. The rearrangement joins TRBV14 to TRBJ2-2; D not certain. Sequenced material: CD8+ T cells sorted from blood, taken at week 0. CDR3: CASSHFGPGELFF. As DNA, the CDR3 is TGTGCCAGCAGCCATTTCGGACCCGGGGAGCTGTTTTTT.